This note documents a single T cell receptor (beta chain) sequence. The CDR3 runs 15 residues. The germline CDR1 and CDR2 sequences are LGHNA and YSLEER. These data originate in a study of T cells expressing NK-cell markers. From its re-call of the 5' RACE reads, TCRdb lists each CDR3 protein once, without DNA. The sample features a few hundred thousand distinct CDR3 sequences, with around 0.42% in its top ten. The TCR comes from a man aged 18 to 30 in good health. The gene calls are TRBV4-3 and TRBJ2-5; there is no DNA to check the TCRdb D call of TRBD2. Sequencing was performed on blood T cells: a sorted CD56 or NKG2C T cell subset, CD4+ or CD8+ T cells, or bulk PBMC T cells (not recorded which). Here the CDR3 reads CASSYTSKRQETQYF.